These 12 T cell receptor beta chains share one sample of origin, sequenced in a study of tumor-infiltrating lymphocytes in primary liver carcinoma. Alongside blood RNA obtained from unsorted whole blood, germline DNA was also extracted. Making TCR beta cDNA involved approximately 0.5 ug total RNA and a constant-region primer. Library construction for TCR beta comprised three nested multiplex PCR rounds performed with slightly modified ARM-PCR. The first two PCR rounds, roughly 11 cycles each, used TRBV1-TRBV30 forward primers and a C-beta reverse primer. TCRdb re-derived calls from the multiplex PCR reads in MiXCR, one entry per CDR3 protein. The data show 190,000 or so distinct CDR3 sequences, about two thirds seen once. The sample comprised peripheral blood. The receptors were gathered from a woman aged 55 to 70 with primary liver carcinoma and hepatitis B virus infection.

About this clonotype: This may stem from a read error, because a much larger clone lies one nucleotide away. The genes are TRBV2 and TRBJ1-5; D may be TRBD1 (6 bases). The CDR3 totals 13 residues. Looked up from germline, CDR1 is SNHLY and CDR2 is FYNNEI. The V end lost 8 bases, the J end lost 4 bases, and 12 bases lay between the germline ends. CDR3 region: CASCAQGNQPQHF. The CDR3 coding sequence is TGTGCCAGCTGTGCACAGGGAAATCAGCCCCAGCATTTT.

As concerns this clonotype: At one of its ends the junction is not consistent with the germline gene, which may arise from a read error. The V gene is TRBV29-1, the J gene TRBJ1-6, with 9 bases identical to TRBD1. The CDR3 is 13 residues long. CDR1 is SQVTM, CDR2 ANQGSEA, per germline. The CDR3 region is CSARDRVDSPIHF. The CDR3 bases are TGCAGCGCACGGGACAGGGTGGATTCACCCATCCACTTT.

To note about this clonotype: A much larger clone differs from this one at a single base, so this may be a read error. The rearrangement joins TRBV6-2 or TRBV6-3 to TRBJ2-1, with 8 bases lining up with TRBD2. CDR1 is MNHEY and CDR2 is SVGEGT in the germline V gene. V shed 7 bases, J shed 4 bases, and the junction held 6 bases outside the gene matches. The CDR3 totals 14 residues. The CDR3 DNA is TGTGCCAGCAAAGTGGCTAGCGGGTACAATGAGCAGTTCTTC. As protein: CASKVASGYNEQFF.

This clonotype was recorded many times. The V gene is TRBV6-5, the J gene TRBJ2-6; D uncertain. This CDR3 has 15 amino acids. V lost 2 bases to trimming and J lost 2 bases, with 7 bases between them. Germline V lookup: CDR1 MNHEY, CDR2 SVGAGI. The CDR3 here is CASSYDRPGANVLTF. The CDR3 DNA is TGTGCCAGCAGTTACGACCGGCCTGGGGCCAACGTCCTGACTTTC.

Of note for this clonotype: One end of the junction is discordant with germline, which a read error may explain. This chain uses TRBV7-8 with TRBJ2-2, with 10 positions matching TRBD2. This CDR3 comprises 15 residues. Germline V gene data show CDR1 as SGHVS and CDR2 as FQNEAQ. CDR3 sequence: CASPLLAGNTGELLF. The DNA for the CDR3 is TGTGCCAGCCCCTTACTAGCGGGGAACACCGGGGAGCTGCTTTTT.

On this clonotype itself: At one end the junction does not follow the germline gene, possibly because of a read error. The chain couples TRBV11-2 to TRBJ2-2, with a weak D call TRBD1 (6 bases). In germline, CDR1 is SGHAT, CDR2 FQNNGV. The CDR3 covers 16 residues. CDR3 residues: CAGSLMQGLNTRELFF. The CDR3, as DNA: TGTGCCGGCAGCTTAATGCAGGGGTTGAACACCAGGGAGCTGTTTTTT.

In its sample, this clonotype was seen many times. The genes are TRBV12-3 or TRBV12-4 and TRBJ1-5; tentatively, D is TRBD1 (5 bases). V was shortened by 7 bases and J by 3 bases, with 13 bases between the two germline ends. The CDR3 loop spans 14 amino acids. Here the CDR3 reads CASMSGGNNQPQHF. The CDR3 nucleotides read TGTGCCAGCATGTCGGGGGGAAACAATCAGCCCCAGCATTTT.

This clonotype showed up just a few times. The chain uses TRBV7-3 and TRBJ2-1; tentative D call: TRBD1 (5 bases). Trimming removed 5 bases from V and 0 bases from J, with 11 bases in between. Germline CDR1 and CDR2: SGHTA and FQGTGA. This CDR3 comprises 15 residues. The CDR3 loop is CASSASRGSYNEQFF. Written as DNA, the CDR3 is TGTGCCAGCAGCGCCTCTAGGGGCTCCTACAATGAGCAGTTCTTC. The whole variable domain, remainder taken from reference TRBV7-3 and TRBJ2-1, is GAGVSQTPSNKVTEKGKYVELRCDPISGHTALYWYRQSLGQGPEFLIYFQGTGAADDSGLPNDRFFAVRPEGSVSTLKIQRTERGDSAVYLCASSASRGSYNEQFFGPGTRLTVL.

As concerns this clonotype: One end of the junction does not line up with germline, which may come from a read error. The rearrangement links TRBV11-2 to TRBJ1-5; D remains unclear. The germline gives CDR1 SGHAT, CDR2 FQNNGV. The CDR3 has 13 residues. CDR3 nucleotides: TGTGCCAGGAGCTTATCTGTTAATCAGCCCCAGCATTTT. Translating it yields CARSLSVNQPQHF.

A remark on this clonotype: The CDR3 carries no conserved terminal phenylalanine or tryptophan, so it likely arises from a read error. The CDR3 here is CASSQGDGLARSYEQYL. CDR3 nucleotides: TGTGCCAGCAGCCAAGGGGATGGACTGGCGCGTTCCTACGAGCAGTACTTA. The chain couples TRBV4-2 to TRBJ2-7, with TRBD2 as a possible D gene (5 bases). Trimming removed 1 base at V and 1 base at J, with 17 bases between. Germline V lookup: CDR1 LGHNA, CDR2 YNFKEQ. This CDR3 is built from 17 residues.

The rearrangement joins TRBV12-3 or TRBV12-4 to TRBJ2-2; D remains ambiguous. The CDR3 extends over 14 amino acids. V lost 4 bases, J lost 4 bases, and 10 bases lay in between. The DNA of the CDR3 is TGTGCCAGCAGTTACTCCGTGGGCACCGGGGAGCTGTTTTTT. Amino acids: CASSYSVGTGELFF.

On this clonotype: Germline is not matched at one junction end, which may reflect a read error. V usage is TRBV5-5 and J usage is TRBJ2-1, with unresolved D. This CDR3 is built from 15 residues. The germline gives CDR1 SGHKS, CDR2 YYEKEE (reference sequence). The CDR3 DNA reads as TGTGCCGGCAGCTTGGTTGGTGGCAGCTTAGGTGAGCAGTTCTTC. Translated, it gives CAGSLVGGSLGEQFF.